This T cell receptor beta chain was identified during a study of vaccination and CD4 T cells after COVID-19 (dated by TCRdb to between 2021 and 2023). Background on the whole study: The convalescent cohort included six males and four females, with two Hispanic individuals, seven Caucasians, two Asians and one multiracial person. Two doses of either the Pfizer-BioNTech BNT162b2 vaccine (n=8) or the Moderna mRNA-1273 vaccine (n=2) were administered to participants. Post-COVID blood samples from convalescent patients were collected a median of around 100 days after diagnosis, with a range of 35 to 161 days. Post-vaccine blood samples were taken a median of 72 days after the second vaccine dose, with a range of roughly 14 to 241 days. Culture stimuli were overlapping spike peptide pools from SARS-CoV-2 and from the common cold coronaviruses HCoV-NL63, HCoV-OC43 and HCoV-229E. Control cultures received a CEFX viral epitope pool as the positive control, an HIV-1 Nef peptide pool as the negative control, or no peptide. The spike-specific CD4+ TCR repertoire was compared before and after mRNA vaccination in approximately 9 COVID-19 convalescent patients and a few infection-naive healthy vaccine recipients.

This specimen's treatment or condition label, interpreted: approximately 11-day PBMC culture with coronavirus spike peptide pools or control peptides (ViraFEST assay). The ViraFEST assay was used in the study, in which antigen-specific T cells were expanded with peptide pools and expanded clonotypes were subsequently identified by TCR sequencing. Healthy vaccine recipients had no prior SARS-CoV-2 infection, confirmed by negative nucleocapsid antibody tests before and after vaccination. Over 1.5 million PBMCs per well were cultured in IMDM with roughly 5% human AB serum and roughly 9.3 IU/ml IL-2, plus 10 ug/ml peptide pools. Half of the culture medium was replaced with fresh IL-2-containing medium on days 3 and 7. Once the cells had been in culture for ten to eleven days, the EasySep CD4+ T cell isolation kit was used to isolate CD4+ T cells by negative selection. Ficoll-Paque Plus gradient centrifugation was used to isolate PBMCs from whole blood, and the isolated PBMCs were then either used fresh or cryopreserved at -140C. Each culture condition was generally run in triplicate wells.

Overall results and qualifications from the work: Although the median number of SARS-CoV-2-reactive clonotypes went up from roughly 22 after infection to some 37 after vaccination, the increase was not significant. Of the vaccine-specific clones found in convalescent patients, nearly all (304 of 307) were mono-reactive for SARS-CoV-2 spike instead of being cross-reactive with common cold coronaviruses. Only a relatively small number of convalescent patients were included in the study, and early timepoints following natural infection were not analyzed. Among convalescent patients, a median around 83% of the SARS-CoV-2-reactive clones seen after vaccination appeared only after vaccination, which suggests priming specific to the vaccine.

Library method: PCR. TCR sequencing of DNA from cultured CD4+ T cells used the Oncomine TCR Beta short-read assay at the Johns Hopkins FTIC core. Genomic DNA was extracted from the cultured CD4+ T cells with the QIAamp micro DNA kit. Oncomine TCR Beta libraries made from cultured CD4+ T cells were pooled using unique dual indexes and sequenced on an Illumina iSeq 100. Under the source paper's analysis protocol: Non-productive sequences were removed, and CDR3s that did not start with C, did not end with F or W, or were shorter than 7 amino acids were discarded. Antigen-specific clonotypes were identified using the MANAFEST web application through comparison of peptide-stimulated wells with reference and other culture wells. For a clone to be called positive, the clone needed an FDR below 0.05, an odds ratio above 5, and a productive frequency above 0.1% in at least two of three replicate wells. Cross-reactive clonotypes were defined as significantly expanded in both SARS-CoV-2 spike wells and at least one common cold coronavirus spike condition. CDR3 homology was assessed with Levenshtein distances (stringdist) and unrooted phylogenetic trees (ape) in R version 3.6.1. The public reads were run again by TCRdb, first through fastp at Q25 and then through MiXCR, and only productive beta chains were kept. Rows are combined by CDR3 protein, so each entry shows the most common genes and DNA. These V and J calls originate from TCRdb's pipeline instead of the authors' own analysis. A total of roughly 21,000 distinct CDR3 sequences appear in this sample, around two thirds of them only once. The top ten hold around 23% of the sample.

From the cysteine up to the phenylalanine, the CDR3 has a length of 14 residues. Only the CDR3 portion is preserved as DNA: 42 bases, with reading frame beginning at the first base. The germline V gene provides CDR1 MNHEY and CDR2 SVGAGI. V gives up 3 bases and J gives up 2 bases, and the segment between their germline ends measures 10 bases. As regards this clonotype: The target of this receptor is not known. Per-nucleotide qualities are absent, and no much larger clonotype sits a single base away.

The starting material was CD4+ T cells from blood, cultured in vitro, obtained before SARS-CoV-2 vaccination. The V gene is TRBV6-5 and the J gene is TRBJ2-5; there is no confident call for the D gene. The sequence was obtained from a human donor who received a COVID-19 vaccine. At the DNA level, the sequence is TGTGCCAGCAGTTATGGTGCAGGTCAAGAGACCCAGTACTTC. Its product reads: CASSYGAGQETQYF.